The rows below give T cell receptor beta chains drawn from one sample of a study of radiation and T cells in renal cell carcinoma. TCRdb keeps only in-frame clones here, not all; method: immunoSEQ multiplex PCR. The sample consists of some 64,000 clones, around three quarters of them appearing once. The sequenced sample was blood, obtained from a patient whose treatment included radiotherapy and nephrectomy. Every receptor here comes from a man aged 60 to 75 with renal cell carcinoma. The CDR3 runs from the conserved cysteine through the conserved F or W. D genes are given only for firm matches. Rows may omit the clone size; those that give it use once, few, many or a size class.

CDR3aa: CATSRRTGLNPQHF
CDR3nt: TGTGCCACCAGCAGAAGGACAGGCCTAAATCCCCAGCATTTT
len: 14
v_gene: TRBV15
abundance: once
j_gene: TRBJ1-5
d_gene: TRBD1

CDR3aa: CASSEGQSAVQHF
CDR3nt: TGTGCCAGCAGCGAAGGACAGTCGGCAGTCCAGCATTTT
len: 13
v_gene: TRBV2
abundance: .
j_gene: TRBJ1-5
d_gene: .

CDR3aa: CASSPIGTRVFHEQFF
CDR3nt: TGTGCCAGCTCACCAATAGGGACTAGAGTCTTCCATGAGCAGTTCTTC
len: 16
v_gene: TRBV18
abundance: .
j_gene: TRBJ2-1
d_gene: TRBD2

CDR3aa: CASSLEQVSYDEQFF
CDR3nt: TGCGCCAGCAGCTTGGAACAGGTCTCCTACGATGAGCAGTTCTTC
len: 15
v_gene: TRBV5-1
abundance: .
j_gene: TRBJ2-1
d_gene: .

CDR3aa: CASSIALKTLQGAGQPQHF
CDR3nt: TGTGCCAGTAGTATAGCTTTGAAGACTTTACAGGGGGCAGGGCAGCCCCAGCATTTT
len: 19
v_gene: TRBV19
abundance: once
j_gene: TRBJ1-5
d_gene: TRBD1

CDR3aa: CASSLGVGTADTIYF
CDR3nt: TGTGCCAGCAGCTTAGGAGTGGGGACAGCGGACACCATATATTTT
len: 15
v_gene: TRBV7-9
abundance: .
j_gene: TRBJ1-3
d_gene: TRBD1

CDR3aa: CASSINQGAIGYTF
CDR3nt: TGTGCCAGCAGCATTAATCAGGGGGCCATTGGCTACACCTTC
len: 14
v_gene: TRBV7-9
abundance: .
j_gene: TRBJ1-2
d_gene: TRBD1

CDR3aa: CATSRDVGATGNTIYF
CDR3nt: TGTGCCACCAGCAGAGATGTAGGGGCAACTGGAAACACCATATATTTT
len: 16
v_gene: TRBV15
abundance: .
j_gene: TRBJ1-3
d_gene: .

CDR3aa: CASSLGRSGGMNTEAFF
CDR3nt: TGTGCCAGCAGCTTGGGGAGATCAGGGGGGATGAACACTGAAGCTTTCTTT
len: 17
v_gene: TRBV5-6
abundance: once
j_gene: TRBJ1-1
d_gene: TRBD1

CDR3aa: CASSLLKGSTDTQYF
CDR3nt: TGTGCCAGCAGCTTGCTAAAGGGCTCCACAGATACGCAGTATTTT
len: 15
v_gene: TRBV7-3
abundance: .
j_gene: TRBJ2-3
d_gene: .

CDR3aa: CASSLWSSGTDTQYF
CDR3nt: TGCGCCAGCAGCTTGTGGTCTAGCGGCACAGATACGCAGTATTTT
len: 15
v_gene: TRBV5-1
abundance: .
j_gene: TRBJ2-3
d_gene: .

CDR3aa: CASSLARQATYEQYF
CDR3nt: TGTGCCAGCAGCTTGGCGAGACAGGCGACCTACGAGCAGTACTTC
len: 15
v_gene: TRBV5-5
abundance: .
j_gene: TRBJ2-7
d_gene: .

CDR3aa: CASSDWRVSTDTQYF
CDR3nt: TGTGCCAGCAGTGACTGGCGCGTTAGCACAGATACGCAGTATTTT
len: 15
v_gene: TRBV6-4
abundance: once
j_gene: TRBJ2-3
d_gene: .

CDR3aa: CASSVWDSQETQYF
CDR3nt: TGTGCCAGCAGTGTCTGGGACAGCCAAGAGACCCAGTACTTC
len: 14
v_gene: TRBV6-5
abundance: .
j_gene: TRBJ2-5
d_gene: TRBD1

CDR3aa: CASGLGSTDTQYF
CDR3nt: TGTGCTAGTGGACTAGGGAGCACAGATACGCAGTATTTT
len: 13
v_gene: TRBV12-5
abundance: .
j_gene: TRBJ2-3
d_gene: .

CDR3aa: CASSRQGLDTQYF
CDR3nt: TGTGCCAGTAGTAGACAGGGTTTAGATACGCAGTATTTT
len: 13
v_gene: TRBV19
abundance: .
j_gene: TRBJ2-3
d_gene: TRBD1

CDR3aa: CASSPKIRDSATTYNEQFF
CDR3nt: TGTGCCAGCAGCCCGAAAATCCGGGACAGCGCTACTACCTACAATGAGCAGTTCTTC
len: 19
v_gene: TRBV7-2
abundance: once
j_gene: TRBJ2-1
d_gene: TRBD1

CDR3aa: CSVEGGAGQPQHF
CDR3nt: TGCAGCGTTGAAGGGGGGGCCGGGCAGCCCCAGCATTTT
len: 13
v_gene: TRBV29-1
abundance: .
j_gene: TRBJ1-5
d_gene: .

CDR3aa: CASSEAARQPNYGYTF
CDR3nt: TGTGCCAGCAGTGAAGCTGCCAGGCAACCTAACTATGGCTACACCTTC
len: 16
v_gene: TRBV6-1
abundance: .
j_gene: TRBJ1-2
d_gene: .

CDR3aa: CASMKRGLAGGPGTQYF
CDR3nt: TGTGCCAGCATGAAGCGAGGACTAGCGGGAGGGCCAGGTACGCAGTATTTT
len: 17
v_gene: TRBV21-1
abundance: .
j_gene: TRBJ2-3
d_gene: .

CDR3aa: CASSESRLAGDTQYF
CDR3nt: TGTGCCAGCAGTGAGTCTCGGCTAGCTGGGGATACGCAGTATTTT
len: 15
v_gene: TRBV6-4
abundance: .
j_gene: TRBJ2-3
d_gene: .

CDR3aa: CASSPVAATNEKLFF
CDR3nt: TGTGCCAGCAGTCCTGTTGCGGCCACTAATGAAAAACTGTTTTTT
len: 15
v_gene: TRBV27
abundance: .
j_gene: TRBJ1-4
d_gene: .

CDR3aa: CASSRYGSGRATDTQYF
CDR3nt: TGTGCCAGCAGCCGATACGGCAGCGGGAGGGCCACAGATACGCAGTATTTT
len: 17
v_gene: TRBV7-6
abundance: few
j_gene: TRBJ2-3
d_gene: TRBD2

CDR3aa: CASSEVSSEAFF
CDR3nt: TGTGCCAGCAGTGAAGTAAGTTCTGAAGCTTTCTTT
len: 12
v_gene: TRBV6-1
abundance: few
j_gene: TRBJ1-1
d_gene: .

CDR3aa: CASSPQGTGGDEKLFF
CDR3nt: TGCGCCAGCAGCCCACAAGGGACAGGGGGCGATGAAAAACTGTTTTTT
len: 16
v_gene: TRBV4-1
abundance: .
j_gene: TRBJ1-4
d_gene: TRBD1

CDR3aa: CASSLRTSGGAIAYEQYF
CDR3nt: TGCGCCAGCAGCTTGCGAACTAGCGGGGGCGCTATAGCCTACGAGCAGTACTTC
len: 18
v_gene: TRBV5-1
abundance: .
j_gene: TRBJ2-7
d_gene: TRBD2

CDR3aa: CASSLDGSPNYGYTF
CDR3nt: TGTGCCAGCAGCCTAGACGGATCCCCTAACTATGGCTACACCTTC
len: 15
v_gene: TRBV5-8
abundance: few
j_gene: TRBJ1-2
d_gene: .

CDR3aa: CASSLGTGGRTDTQYF
CDR3nt: TGTGCCAGCAGTTTAGGGACAGGGGGAAGAACAGATACGCAGTATTTT
len: 16
v_gene: TRBV27
abundance: .
j_gene: TRBJ2-3
d_gene: TRBD1

CDR3aa: CASSTGQGWDTIYF
CDR3nt: TGTGCCAGCAGCACGGGACAGGGGTGGGACACCATATATTTT
len: 14
v_gene: TRBV5-8
abundance: .
j_gene: TRBJ1-3
d_gene: TRBD1

CDR3aa: CASSLRTSGGASETQYF
CDR3nt: TGTGCCAGCAGCTTGCGAACTAGCGGGGGGGCCTCAGAGACCCAGTACTTC
len: 17
v_gene: TRBV5-4
abundance: .
j_gene: TRBJ2-5
d_gene: TRBD2

CDR3aa: CASSERSKRGKNIQYF
CDR3nt: TGTGCCAGCTCAGAGCGTTCCAAGCGGGGCAAAAACATTCAGTACTTC
len: 16
v_gene: TRBV18
abundance: .
j_gene: TRBJ2-4
d_gene: TRBD2

CDR3aa: CASSEKGQRNTEAFF
CDR3nt: TGTGCCAGCAGTGAAAAGGGACAGAGGAACACTGAAGCTTTCTTT
len: 15
v_gene: TRBV2
abundance: .
j_gene: TRBJ1-1
d_gene: TRBD1

CDR3aa: CAISEGAGTDGNTIYF
CDR3nt: TGTGCCATCAGTGAGGGTGCTGGGACAGACGGAAACACCATATATTTT
len: 16
v_gene: TRBV10-3
abundance: .
j_gene: TRBJ1-3
d_gene: TRBD1

CDR3aa: CASSFWGSPYEQYF
CDR3nt: TGTGCCAGCAGTTTTTGGGGGTCACCCTACGAGCAGTACTTC
len: 14
v_gene: TRBV27
abundance: .
j_gene: TRBJ2-7
d_gene: .

CDR3aa: CASTEKDTQYF
CDR3nt: TGTGCCAGCACAGAAAAAGATACGCAGTATTTT
len: 11
v_gene: TRBV6-1
abundance: .
j_gene: TRBJ2-3
d_gene: .

CDR3aa: CASSKEAVNYGYTF
CDR3nt: TGTGCCAGTAGTAAAGAGGCGGTAAACTATGGCTACACCTTC
len: 14
v_gene: TRBV19
abundance: .
j_gene: TRBJ1-2
d_gene: .

CDR3aa: CASKKDTNNEQFF
CDR3nt: TGCGCCAGCAAGAAGGACACCAACAATGAGCAGTTCTTC
len: 13
v_gene: TRBV5-1
abundance: few
j_gene: TRBJ2-1
d_gene: .

CDR3aa: CASTAGTVQETQYF
CDR3nt: TGCGCCAGCACAGCCGGGACAGTCCAAGAGACCCAGTACTTC
len: 14
v_gene: TRBV5-1
abundance: .
j_gene: TRBJ2-5
d_gene: TRBD1

CDR3aa: CASSLALYSLTGELFF
CDR3nt: TGTGCCAGCAGCCTCGCTCTCTATTCACTCACCGGGGAGCTGTTTTTT
len: 16
v_gene: TRBV11-2
abundance: .
j_gene: TRBJ2-2
d_gene: .

CDR3aa: CASRGRFRDYGYTF
CDR3nt: TGTGCCAGTAGGGGTCGGTTCCGGGACTATGGCTACACCTTC
len: 14
v_gene: TRBV19
abundance: .
j_gene: TRBJ1-2
d_gene: .

CDR3aa: CASSVGGGEAFF
CDR3nt: TGTGCCAGCAGCGTAGGGGGAGGTGAAGCTTTCTTT
len: 12
v_gene: TRBV9
abundance: .
j_gene: TRBJ1-1
d_gene: .

CDR3aa: CASSLAGGNTGELFF
CDR3nt: TGTGCCAGCAGTTTAGCGGGGGGGAACACCGGGGAGCTGTTTTTT
len: 15
v_gene: TRBV25-1
abundance: .
j_gene: TRBJ2-2
d_gene: TRBD2

CDR3aa: CASSLELPSTDTQYF
CDR3nt: TGCGCCAGCAGCTTGGAACTACCTAGCACAGATACGCAGTATTTT
len: 15
v_gene: TRBV5-1
abundance: .
j_gene: TRBJ2-3
d_gene: .

CDR3aa: CASSIRGNANTGELFF
CDR3nt: TGTGCCAGTAGTATCAGGGGAAACGCGAACACCGGGGAGCTGTTTTTT
len: 16
v_gene: TRBV19
abundance: few
j_gene: TRBJ2-2
d_gene: .

CDR3aa: CASSLIGGKETQYF
CDR3nt: TGCGCCAGCAGCTTGATCGGGGGGAAAGAGACCCAGTACTTC
len: 14
v_gene: TRBV5-1
abundance: .
j_gene: TRBJ2-5
d_gene: TRBD2